Sequencing of this T cell receptor (beta chain) was carried out in a study of cytomegalovirus exposure and HLA in healthy donors. Across the whole study: Drawn from HLA-typed donors, approximately 85 million unique TCRs were held in an early data release.

Trimming shortened V by 0 bases and J by 0 bases, and 9 bases separated the two germline ends. The CDR3 length is 15 residues. Germline CDR1 is SGHNT and CDR2 is YYREEE (reference sequence). Study-level results: In an earlier analysis, in roughly 580 donors, most V segments appeared productive either ~90% or ~30% of the time. TRBV6-2, TRBV6-3 and some other V segments were excluded as indistinguishable.

These donors, healthy bone marrow donors, were studied. This clone was found a few times. Its specificity is not known. Primers included in the PCR were 60 Vbeta and 13 Jbeta primers. Clones were sequenced by immunoSEQ multiplex PCR, and TCRdb holds only the in-frame ones, with some missing. The sample holds around 120,000 clones, more than 60% seen once. Sequencing was performed on PBMCs. V usage is TRBV5-4 and J usage is TRBJ1-1; perhaps TRBD1 as D (6 bases). The source of this sequence is a woman aged 45 to 65 in good health and CMV-seropositive. The CDR3 bases are TGTGCCAGCAGCTTGGGGGGGGGCTTGAACACTGAAGCTTTCTTT. The encoded protein is CASSLGGGLNTEAFF.